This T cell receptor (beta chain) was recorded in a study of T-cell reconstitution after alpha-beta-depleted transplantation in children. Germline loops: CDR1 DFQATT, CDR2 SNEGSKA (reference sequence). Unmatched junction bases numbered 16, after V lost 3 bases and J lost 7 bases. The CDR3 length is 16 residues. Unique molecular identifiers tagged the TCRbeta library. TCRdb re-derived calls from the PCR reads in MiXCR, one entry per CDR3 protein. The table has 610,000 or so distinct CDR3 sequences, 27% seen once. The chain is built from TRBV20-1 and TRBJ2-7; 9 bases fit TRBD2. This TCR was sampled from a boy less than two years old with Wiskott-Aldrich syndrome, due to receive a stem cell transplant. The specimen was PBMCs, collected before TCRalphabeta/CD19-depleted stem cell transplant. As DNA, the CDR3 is TGCAGTGCTAGCCACTTCCCCTCGCTAGCGGGGAAAGAGCAGTACTTC. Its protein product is CSASHFPSLAGKEQYF.